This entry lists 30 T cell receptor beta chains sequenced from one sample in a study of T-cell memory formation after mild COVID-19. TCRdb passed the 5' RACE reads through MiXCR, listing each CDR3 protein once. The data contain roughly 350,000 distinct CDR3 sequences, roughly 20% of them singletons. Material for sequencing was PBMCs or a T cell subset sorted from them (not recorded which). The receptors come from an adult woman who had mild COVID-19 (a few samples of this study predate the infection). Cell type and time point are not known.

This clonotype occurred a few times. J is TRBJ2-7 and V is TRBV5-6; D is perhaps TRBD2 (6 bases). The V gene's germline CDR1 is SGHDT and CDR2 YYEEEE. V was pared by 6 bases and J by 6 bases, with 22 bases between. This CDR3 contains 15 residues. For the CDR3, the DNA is TGTGCCAGCAACTCATGGGGGGACCTCCTCGGCGAGCAGTACTTC. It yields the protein CASNSWGDLLGEQYF. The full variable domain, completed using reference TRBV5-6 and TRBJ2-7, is DAGVTQSPTHLIKTRGQQVTLRCSPKSGHDTVSWYQQALGQGPQFIFQYYEEEERQRGNFPDRFSGHQFPNYSSELNVNALLLGDSALYLCASNSWGDLLGEQYFGPGTRLTVT.

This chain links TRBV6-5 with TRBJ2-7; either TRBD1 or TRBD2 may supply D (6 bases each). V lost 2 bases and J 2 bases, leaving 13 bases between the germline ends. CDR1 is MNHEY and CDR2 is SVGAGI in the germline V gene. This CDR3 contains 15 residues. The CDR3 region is CASSYEGGLTYEQYF. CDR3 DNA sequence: TGTGCCAGCAGTTACGAAGGGGGGCTGACCTACGAGCAGTACTTC.

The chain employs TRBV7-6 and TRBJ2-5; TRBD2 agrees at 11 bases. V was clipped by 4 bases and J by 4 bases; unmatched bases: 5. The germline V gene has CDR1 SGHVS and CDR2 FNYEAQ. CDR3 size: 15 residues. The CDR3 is CASSSVAGGRETQYF. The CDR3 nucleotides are TGTGCCAGCAGCTCCGTAGCGGGGGGGAGAGAGACCCAGTACTTC.

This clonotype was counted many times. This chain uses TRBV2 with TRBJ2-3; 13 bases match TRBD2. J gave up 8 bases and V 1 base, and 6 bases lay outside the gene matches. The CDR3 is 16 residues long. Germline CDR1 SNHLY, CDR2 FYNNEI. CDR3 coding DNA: TGTGCCAGCAGTGAAGGGACTAGCGGGAGAGGGGTTACGCAGTATTTT. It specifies CASSEGTSGRGVTQYF.

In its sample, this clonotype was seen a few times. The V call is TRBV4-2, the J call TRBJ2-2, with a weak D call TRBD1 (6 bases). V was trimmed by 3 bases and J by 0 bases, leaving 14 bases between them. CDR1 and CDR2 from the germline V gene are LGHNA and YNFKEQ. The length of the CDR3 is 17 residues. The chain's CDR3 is CASSHATGLPNTGELFF. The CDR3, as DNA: TGTGCCAGCAGCCACGCCACAGGGCTCCCGAACACCGGGGAGCTGTTTTTT.

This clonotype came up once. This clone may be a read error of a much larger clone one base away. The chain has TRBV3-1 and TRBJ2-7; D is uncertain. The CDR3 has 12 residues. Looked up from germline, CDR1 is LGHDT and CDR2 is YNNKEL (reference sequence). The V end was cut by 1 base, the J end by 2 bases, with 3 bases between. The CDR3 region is CASSQVPYEQYF. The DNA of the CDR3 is TGTGCCAGCAGCCAAGTTCCCTACGAGCAGTACTTC.

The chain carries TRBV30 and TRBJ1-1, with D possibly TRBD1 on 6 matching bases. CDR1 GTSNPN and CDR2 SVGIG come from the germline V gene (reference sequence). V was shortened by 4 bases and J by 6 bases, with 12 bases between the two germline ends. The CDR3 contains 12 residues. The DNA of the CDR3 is TGTGCCTGGAAGAGGGGGGCCGCTGAAGCTTTCTTT. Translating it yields CAWKRGAAEAFF.

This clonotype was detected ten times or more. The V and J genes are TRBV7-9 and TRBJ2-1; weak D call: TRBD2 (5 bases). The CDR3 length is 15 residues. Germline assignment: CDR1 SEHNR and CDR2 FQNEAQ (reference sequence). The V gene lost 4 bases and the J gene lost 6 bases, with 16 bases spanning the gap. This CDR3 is CASSSGLPPGNEQFF. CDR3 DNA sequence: TGTGCCAGCAGCTCCGGACTCCCGCCGGGCAATGAGCAGTTCTTC.

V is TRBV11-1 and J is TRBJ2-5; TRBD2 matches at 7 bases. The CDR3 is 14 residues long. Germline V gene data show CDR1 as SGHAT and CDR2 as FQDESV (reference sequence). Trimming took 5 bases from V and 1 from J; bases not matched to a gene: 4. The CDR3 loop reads CASSPGGLQETQYF. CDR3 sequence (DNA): TGTGCCAGCAGCCCGGGGGGACTCCAAGAGACCCAGTACTTC.

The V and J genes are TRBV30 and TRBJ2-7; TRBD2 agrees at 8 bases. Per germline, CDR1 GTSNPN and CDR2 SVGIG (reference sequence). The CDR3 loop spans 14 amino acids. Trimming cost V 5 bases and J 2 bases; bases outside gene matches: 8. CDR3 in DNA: TGTGCCTGGTTCCGACTAGCGCAGCCCTACGAGCAGTACTTC. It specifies CAWFRLAQPYEQYF.

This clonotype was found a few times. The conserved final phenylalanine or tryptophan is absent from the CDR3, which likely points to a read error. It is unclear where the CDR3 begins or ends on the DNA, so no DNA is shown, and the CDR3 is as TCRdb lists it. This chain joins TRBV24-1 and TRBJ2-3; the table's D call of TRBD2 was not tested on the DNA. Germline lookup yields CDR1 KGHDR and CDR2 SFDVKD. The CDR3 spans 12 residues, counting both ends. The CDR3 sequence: CATTTGTSVPFL.

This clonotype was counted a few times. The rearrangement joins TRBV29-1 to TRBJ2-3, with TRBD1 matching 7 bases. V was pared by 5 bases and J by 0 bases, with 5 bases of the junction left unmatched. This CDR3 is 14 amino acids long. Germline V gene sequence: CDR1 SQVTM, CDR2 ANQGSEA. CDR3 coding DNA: TGCAGCGTTCGACCGGGACAGAGCACAGATACGCAGTATTTT. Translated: CSVRPGQSTDTQYF.

This CDR3 is CASRTGTSGTNEQFF. In nucleotides, the CDR3 is TGTGCCAGCAGGACCGGGACTAGCGGGACCAATGAGCAGTTCTTC. The chain carries TRBV27 and TRBJ2-1; TRBD2 matches 13 bases. Germline V gene lookup returns CDR1 MNHEY and CDR2 SMNVEV (reference sequence). J lost 6 bases, V lost 6 bases, and 5 bases had no gene match. The CDR3 covers 15 residues.

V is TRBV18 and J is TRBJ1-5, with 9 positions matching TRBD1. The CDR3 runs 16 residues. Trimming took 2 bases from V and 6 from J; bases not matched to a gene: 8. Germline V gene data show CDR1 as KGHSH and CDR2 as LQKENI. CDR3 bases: TGTGCCAGCTCACCAGAAGGGACAGGGTTTAGTCAGCCCCAGCATTTT. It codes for CASSPEGTGFSQPQHF.

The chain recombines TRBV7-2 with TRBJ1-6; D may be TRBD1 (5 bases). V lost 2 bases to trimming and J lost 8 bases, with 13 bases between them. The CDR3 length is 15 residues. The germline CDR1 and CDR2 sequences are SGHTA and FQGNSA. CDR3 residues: CASSLTGTEYSPLHF. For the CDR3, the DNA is TGTGCCAGCAGCTTAACCGGGACTGAGTATTCACCCCTCCACTTT.

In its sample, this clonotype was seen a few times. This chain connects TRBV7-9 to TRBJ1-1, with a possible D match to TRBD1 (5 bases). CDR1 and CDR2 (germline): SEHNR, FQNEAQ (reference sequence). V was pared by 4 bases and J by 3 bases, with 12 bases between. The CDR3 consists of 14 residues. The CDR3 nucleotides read TGTGCCAGCAGCTCGGGACTGCCGGACACTGAAGCTTTCTTT. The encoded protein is CASSSGLPDTEAFF. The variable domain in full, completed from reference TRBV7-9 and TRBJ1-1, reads DTGVSQNPRHKITKRGQNVTFRCDPISEHNRLYWYRQTLGQGPEFLTYFQNEAQLEKSRLLSDRFSAERPKGSFSTLEIQRTEQGDSAMYLCASSSGLPDTEAFFGQGTRLTVV.

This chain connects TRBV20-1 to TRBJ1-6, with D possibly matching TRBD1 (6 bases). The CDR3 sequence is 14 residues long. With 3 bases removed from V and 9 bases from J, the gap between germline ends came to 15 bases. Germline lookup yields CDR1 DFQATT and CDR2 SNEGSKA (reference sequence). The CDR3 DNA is TGCAGTGCTAGCCCGGGACAAGGAGTTTCACCCCTCCACTTT. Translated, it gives CSASPGQGVSPLHF.

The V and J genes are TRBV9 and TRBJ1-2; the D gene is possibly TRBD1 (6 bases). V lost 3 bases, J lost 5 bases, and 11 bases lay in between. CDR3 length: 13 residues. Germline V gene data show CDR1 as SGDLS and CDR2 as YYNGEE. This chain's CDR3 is CASSAQGGYGYTF. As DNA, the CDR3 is TGTGCCAGCAGCGCACAGGGAGGGTATGGCTACACCTTC.

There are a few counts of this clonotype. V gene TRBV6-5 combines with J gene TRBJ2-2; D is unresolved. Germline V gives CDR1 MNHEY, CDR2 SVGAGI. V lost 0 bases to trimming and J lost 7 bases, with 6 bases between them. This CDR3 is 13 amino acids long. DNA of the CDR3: TGTGCCAGCAGTTACTCGGTAAACGGGGAGCTGTTTTTT. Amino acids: CASSYSVNGELFF.

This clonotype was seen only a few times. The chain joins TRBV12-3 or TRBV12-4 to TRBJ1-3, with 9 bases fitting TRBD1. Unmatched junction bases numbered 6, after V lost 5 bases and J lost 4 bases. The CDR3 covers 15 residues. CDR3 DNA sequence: TGTGCCAGCAGTATCCACAGGGGGCGAGGAAACACCATATATTTT. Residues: CASSIHRGRGNTIYF.

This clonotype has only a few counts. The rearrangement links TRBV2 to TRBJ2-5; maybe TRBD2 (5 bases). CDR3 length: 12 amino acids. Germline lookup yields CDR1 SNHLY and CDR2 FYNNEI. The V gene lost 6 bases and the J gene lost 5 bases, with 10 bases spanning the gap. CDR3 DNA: TGTGCCAGCAGGAGGGTGAAGGAGACCCAGTACTTC. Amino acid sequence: CASRRVKETQYF.

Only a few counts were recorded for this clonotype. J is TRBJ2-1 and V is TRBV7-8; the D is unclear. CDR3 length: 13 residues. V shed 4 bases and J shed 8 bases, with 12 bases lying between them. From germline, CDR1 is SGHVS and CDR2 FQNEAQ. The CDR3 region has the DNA TGTGCCAGCAGCTCCGCGGCGGATCATGAGCAGTTCTTC. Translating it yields CASSSAADHEQFF.

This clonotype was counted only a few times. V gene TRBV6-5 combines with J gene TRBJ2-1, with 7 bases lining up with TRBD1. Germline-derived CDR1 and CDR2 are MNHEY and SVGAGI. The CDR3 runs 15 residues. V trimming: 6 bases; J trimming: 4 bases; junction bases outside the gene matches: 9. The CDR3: CASSRDRVTYNEQFF. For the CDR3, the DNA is TGTGCCAGCAGCCGCGACAGGGTCACTTACAATGAGCAGTTCTTC.

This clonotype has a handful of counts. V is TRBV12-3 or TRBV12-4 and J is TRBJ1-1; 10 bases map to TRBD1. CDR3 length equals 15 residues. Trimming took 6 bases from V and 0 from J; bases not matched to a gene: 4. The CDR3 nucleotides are TGTGCCAGCAGGGGGACAGGGGCGGTGAACACTGAAGCTTTCTTT. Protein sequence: CASRGTGAVNTEAFF.

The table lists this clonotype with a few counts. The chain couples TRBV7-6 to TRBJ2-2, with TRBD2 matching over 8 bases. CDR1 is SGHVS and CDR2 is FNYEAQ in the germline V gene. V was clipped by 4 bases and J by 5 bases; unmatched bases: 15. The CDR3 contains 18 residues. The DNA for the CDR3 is TGTGCCAGCAGCTACACTCTTATCGGGACTAGTTTTACCGGGGAGCTGTTTTTT. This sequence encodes CASSYTLIGTSFTGELFF. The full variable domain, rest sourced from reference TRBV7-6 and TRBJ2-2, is GAGVSQSPRYKVTKRGQDVALRCDPISGHVSLYWYRQALGQGPEFLTYFNYEAQQDKSGLPNDRFSAERPEGSISTLTIQRTEQRDSAMYRCASSYTLIGTSFTGELFFGEGSRLTVL.

CDR3 sequence: CASSKRGPPRHPEQFF. CDR3 DNA sequence: TGCGCCAGCAGCAAAAGGGGCCCACCACGCCATCCTGAGCAGTTCTTC. The chain carries TRBV4-1 and TRBJ2-1; tentative D call: TRBD1 (5 bases). Per the germline V gene, CDR1 is MGHRA and CDR2 is YSYEKL. V shed 5 bases and J shed 9 bases, with 23 bases lying between them. This CDR3 is built from 16 residues.

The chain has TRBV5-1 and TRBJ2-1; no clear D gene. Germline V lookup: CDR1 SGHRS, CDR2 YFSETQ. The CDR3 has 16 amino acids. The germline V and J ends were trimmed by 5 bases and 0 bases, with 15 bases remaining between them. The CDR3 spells CASRRPDNHSYNEQFF. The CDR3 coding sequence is TGCGCCAGCAGACGACCCGATAACCACTCCTACAATGAGCAGTTCTTC.

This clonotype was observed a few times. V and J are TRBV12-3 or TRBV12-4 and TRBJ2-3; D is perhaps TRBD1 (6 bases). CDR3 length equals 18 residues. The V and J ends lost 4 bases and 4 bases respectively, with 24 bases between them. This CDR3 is CASSSSPGTIRGSDTQYF. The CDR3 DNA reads TGTGCCAGCAGTTCAAGTCCCGGGACGATCAGGGGATCAGATACGCAGTATTTT.

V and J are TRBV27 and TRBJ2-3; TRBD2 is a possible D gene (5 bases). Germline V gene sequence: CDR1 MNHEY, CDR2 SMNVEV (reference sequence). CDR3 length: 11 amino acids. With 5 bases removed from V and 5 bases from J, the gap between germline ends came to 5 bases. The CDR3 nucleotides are TGTGCCAGCAGTCGGGAAGATACGCAGTATTTT. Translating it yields CASSREDTQYF.

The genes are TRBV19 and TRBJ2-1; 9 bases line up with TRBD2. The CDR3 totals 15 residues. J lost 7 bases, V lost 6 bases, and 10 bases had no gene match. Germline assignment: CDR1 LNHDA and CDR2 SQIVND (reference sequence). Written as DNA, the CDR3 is TGTGCCAGTAGCCTTGCGGGGGGGCCTCGAAATGAGCAGTTCTTC. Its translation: CASSLAGGPRNEQFF.